This entry concerns a single T cell receptor beta chain. There is no known antigen for this receptor. No much larger clonotype is one base removed from it; base qualities were not supplied. This specimen comes from a study of cytomegalovirus exposure and HLA in healthy donors (dated 2017 in TCRdb). In the study overall: The 666 repertoires of the first cohort and the 120 validation repertoires were produced on the same platform, according to a later analysis. The study aimed to test whether signatures of past pathogen exposure could be identified by cataloging public T cell receptors. A separate validation cohort of more than 100 different subjects was used in addition to the 666-subject first cohort. To predict cytomegalovirus infection status, the study combined high-throughput TCR immunosequencing, statistical association of individual TCRs with disease status, and machine learning.

Library prep was done by the immunoSEQ multiplex PCR assay. The published analysis was carried out like this. A statistical classification framework was built to diagnose cytomegalovirus status from the catalog of TCR beta chain sequences. The source is immuneACCESS, and TCRdb retained only in-frame sequences with V and J called. Part of the clones is not carried over; for the studies checked, unresolved V genes explain less than half of this, and the remainder is unexplained. The V and J calls and the clone size are those of that table, but D and trimming were determined from the DNA. The sample table shows 65,000 to 70,000 clones, and 91% are seen once. The ten most abundant clones make up about 3.2% of the sample. The germline V gene sets CDR1 to SQVTM and CDR2 to ANQGSEA. The CDR3 runs 11 amino acids, cysteine and phenylalanine included. Here the CDR3 DNA is all that survives: 33 bases in frame from base 1. The germline ends are 7 bases apart after V is trimmed by 7 bases and J by 1 base.

Broad study findings and their caveats: The study gave a list of 150 to 200 TCR beta chains associated with cytomegalovirus. The classifier was reported to diagnose cytomegalovirus status with high specificity and sensitivity in both the original and validation cohorts. Three of the identified cytomegalovirus-associated TCR beta chains were confirmed in vitro to be specific for cytomegalovirus antigens. Most TCR sequences were observed very rarely across donors, whereas some public TCRs were present in many individuals. A later analysis lacked HLA typing for the validation cohort, so it scored co-occurrence in that cohort across all 110 or so repertoires. It was suggested by the authors that the approach could potentially be generalized to other disease states and immunological phenotypes. A later analysis found that TCRs clustered in the first cohort also tended to co-occur in the approximately 120 validation repertoires, with 90% to 95% of cluster scores above 0.

Donors formed part of the validation cohort, which comprised 120 subjects and was distinct from the first cohort of 550 to 850 subjects. The sample comprised PBMCs. The clonotype was recovered from a man between 18 and 35 years old in good health and CMV-seronegative. The rearrangement joined TRBV29-1 to TRBJ1-1; too little of a D gene remains to name it. DNA sequence: TGCAGCGGTAAACAGAACACTGAAGCTTTCTTT. It codes for CSGKQNTEAFF.